This T cell receptor beta chain was recorded in a study of cytomegalovirus exposure and HLA in healthy donors. Study-wide findings and caveats: Diagnosis of cytomegalovirus status made by the classifier reportedly showed high specificity and sensitivity.

To note about this clone: Its antigen is currently unknown.

The PCR ran on 60 Vbeta and 13 Jbeta primers. Measured with immunoSEQ multiplex PCR; TCRdb has only the in-frame clones, and not every one. The sample yields 65,000 to 90,000 clones, around four fifths seen once. The CDR3 has 14 residues. CDR1 SGHNT and CDR2 YYREEE come from the germline V gene (reference sequence). Germline trimming cut 4 bases from V and 3 bases from J; bases unmatched to any gene: 6. The rearrangement links TRBV5-4 to TRBJ1-2, with 7 nucleotides matching TRBD1. This TCR derives from a woman aged 40 to 55 in good health and CMV-seropositive. The sequencing sample was made of PBMCs. In DNA form, the CDR3 reads TGTGCCAGCAGCACCCCAACAGGGGACTATGGCTACACCTTC. This translates into CASSTPTGDYGYTF.